This T cell receptor (beta chain) emerged from a study of radiotherapy plus CTLA-4 blockade in lung cancer. The study, taken as a whole, reports: Clones derived from tumor TCRs expanded in blood after radiotherapy plus ipilimumab.

Libraries were prepared by immunoSEQ multiplex PCR; TCRdb keeps only in-frame clonotypes and omits some of them. The table includes 45,000 to 55,000 clones, around four fifths detected once. Participants had chemo-refractory metastatic non-small-cell lung cancer and were treated with focal radiation plus ipilimumab CTLA-4 blockade. A remark on this clone: The antigen remains unidentified.

The CDR3 has 14 residues. Germline V gene lookup returns CDR1 SGHVS and CDR2 FQNEAQ. The V end lost 5 bases, the J end lost 4 bases, and 13 bases lay between the germline ends. The specimen comprised peripheral blood, sampled from a patient treated with radiotherapy plus ipilimumab. This TCR was recovered from a human donor with non-small cell lung cancer who had stable disease on radiotherapy plus ipilimumab. The chain joins TRBV7-8 to TRBJ2-3; tentative D call: TRBD2 (6 bases). CDR3 amino acids: CASSPRTTSDTQYF. The CDR3 DNA follows: TGTGCCAGCAGCCCGAGGACTACGTCAGATACGCAGTATTTT.